This TCR beta chain was found in a study of spatial heterogeneity in lung cancer. Germline assignment: CDR1 SGHAT and CDR2 FQNNGV. The CDR3 sequence is 13 residues long. Trimming took 0 bases from V and 5 from J, leaving 8 bases between them. The time point here: sample taken at primary tumor resection. Samples came from roughly 70 TRACERx patients with untreated early-stage lung cancer. No cell sorting; template was whole RNA from tumor, lung tissue or PBMC. TCR cDNA molecules were tagged individually, and each one carried a unique molecular identifier. Each CDR3 protein is one row after TCRdb ran MiXCR on the 5' RACE reads. The table includes some 6,100 distinct CDR3 sequences, roughly 8% detected once.

This sequence originates from a female donor with early-stage non-small cell lung cancer. The gene calls are TRBV11-2 and TRBJ2-7, with D unresolved. The sequencing used normal lung tissue next to the tumor, collected at surgery. The DNA for the CDR3 is TGTGCCAGCAGCTTAGATCGACCCAACGAGCAGTACTTC. It codes for CASSLDRPNEQYF.